Below are 7 T cell receptor beta chains sequenced from a single sample in a study of CD8+CD57+ T cells in acquired aplastic anemia. Sequenced patients had shown CD8+CD57+ cell expansion by flow cytometry. Genomic DNA provided the template from which TCR beta VDJ and CDR3 profiles were obtained. TCRdb itself ran the reads through MiXCR, one entry per CDR3 protein. The sample includes around 200,000 distinct CDR3 sequences, about half of them seen just once. Specimen: sorted CD4+, CD8+, or CD8+CD57+ T cells (not recorded which) from PBMCs. All receptors derive from a human donor with aplastic anemia.

The chain joins TRBV9 to TRBJ1-6, with D uncertain. From germline, CDR1 is SGDLS and CDR2 YYNGEE. There are 13 residues in the CDR3. V was cut by 1 base and J by 6 bases, with 5 bases left in between. The CDR3: CASSVKVNSPLHF. The CDR3 DNA reads TGTGCCAGCAGCGTAAAGGTTAATTCACCCCTCCACTTT.

Comments on this clonotype: A much larger clone lies one base from this, so it may be a read error. J is TRBJ1-2 and V is TRBV5-1, with D unresolved. CDR3 length: 16 residues. Germline V gene lookup returns CDR1 SGHRS and CDR2 YFSETQ. Trimming pared 4 bases from V and 6 bases from J, leaving 22 bases between. The CDR3 DNA is TGCGCCAGCAGCAGGGCCACGGACCCCACGGGCCATGGCTACACCTTC. It specifies CASSRATDPTGHGYTF.

Here the CDR3 reads CASSSTGDRWSYEQYF. CDR3 DNA sequence: TGTGCCAGCAGTTCAACAGGGGACAGGTGGTCCTACGAGCAGTACTTC. The rearrangement joins TRBV2 to TRBJ2-7, with TRBD1 matching over 8 bases. CDR1 and CDR2 (germline): SNHLY, FYNNEI. V lost 5 bases to trimming and J lost 1 base; unmatched junction nucleotides: 10. The CDR3 is made up of 16 amino acids.

This clonotype was seen many times. V and J are TRBV5-1 and TRBJ2-2; D is perhaps TRBD2 (7 bases). This CDR3 has 16 amino acids. The germline CDR1 and CDR2 sequences are SGHRS and YFSETQ. The V end was cut by 2 bases, the J end by 6 bases, with 17 bases between. CDR3 amino acids: CASSLPATGRAGELFF. CDR3 nucleotide sequence: TGCGCCAGCAGCTTACCCGCAACAGGGAGGGCCGGGGAGCTGTTTTTT.

The chain combines TRBV6-1 with TRBJ1-2; no firm D call. V shed 8 bases and J shed 3 bases, with 10 bases lying between them. The length of the CDR3 is 12 residues. The germline V gene has CDR1 MNHNS and CDR2 SASEGT. The CDR3 DNA follows: TGTGCCAGCGAAGACGGTTACTATGGCTACACCTTC. Translating it yields CASEDGYYGYTF.

This clonotype was seen a few times. At one boundary the junction diverges from the germline segment, which might be a read error. The rearrangement uses TRBV12-3 or TRBV12-4 and TRBJ2-2; 8 nucleotides match TRBD1. CDR3 length equals 15 residues. The CDR3 DNA sequence: TGTGTCAGCACCTGGACCGACAGGGGTGGGCGGGAGCTGTTTTTT. Translated, it gives CVSTWTDRGGRELFF.

The V and J genes are TRBV2 and TRBJ2-5; unclear D gene. The CDR3 extends over 14 amino acids. Germline assignment: CDR1 SNHLY and CDR2 FYNNEI. Trimming removed 5 bases at V and 2 bases at J, with 12 bases between. CDR3 sequence reads: CASSSRTEQETQYF. CDR3 coding DNA: TGTGCCAGCAGTTCTCGGACGGAACAAGAGACCCAGTACTTC.